A single sample is the source of the 27 T cell receptor beta chains below, sequenced in a study of radiotherapy plus CTLA-4 blockade in lung cancer. The assay was immunoSEQ multiplex PCR, and TCRdb's table has in-frame clones only and misses some. The sample consists of 55,000 to 80,000 clones, approximately 80% of them appearing once. The sequencing used peripheral blood, collected from a patient treated with radiotherapy plus ipilimumab. The receptors originated from a human donor with non-small cell lung cancer who had a complete response to radiotherapy plus ipilimumab.

In this sample, this clone turned up a few times. The chain employs TRBV10-3 and TRBJ1-2, with TRBD1 matching 9 bases. V lost 7 bases to trimming and J lost 6 bases; unmatched junction nucleotides: 6. Germline CDR1 ENHRY, CDR2 SYGVKD. CDR3 size: 13 residues. CDR3 coding DNA: TGTGCCATCAAGGACAGGGGAGGACATGGCTACACCTTC. Translation: CAIKDRGGHGYTF.

This chain connects TRBV19 to TRBJ2-2; 11 bases line up with TRBD2. The junction had 6 bases not matched to a gene; V was cut back by 9 bases and J by 3 bases. CDR1 and CDR2 (germline): LNHDA, SQIVND (reference sequence). The CDR3 consists of 15 residues. As DNA, the CDR3 is TGTGCCAGCAGAACTAGCGGGGGATACACCGGGGAGCTGTTTTTT. Encoded protein: CASRTSGGYTGELFF. The full variable domain, its missing parts supplied by reference TRBV19 and TRBJ2-2, is DGGITQSPKYLFRKEGQNVTLSCEQNLNHDAMYWYRQDPGQGLRLIYYSQIVNDFQKGDIAEGYSVSREKKESFPLTVTSAQKNPTAFYLCASRTSGGYTGELFFGEGSRLTVL.

The chain has TRBV5-1 and TRBJ1-4, with 7 bases identical to TRBD1. CDR3 length: 16 residues. CDR1 and CDR2 from the germline V gene are SGHRS and YFSETQ. V gave up 2 bases and J gave up 7 bases; unmatched junction bases: 11. The CDR3 sequence: CASSLLTGAGGEKLFF. The CDR3 DNA follows: TGCGCCAGCAGCTTACTAACAGGGGCAGGGGGTGAAAAACTGTTTTTT.

The chain combines TRBV18 with TRBJ1-5, with D possibly matching TRBD1 (5 bases). The CDR3 totals 14 residues. Per germline, CDR1 KGHSH and CDR2 LQKENI. V lost 3 bases to trimming and J lost 11 bases, with 17 bases between them. As DNA, the CDR3 is TGTGCCAGCTCACCGACAGATCTTCAAGTAGCCCAGCATTTT. Its translation is CASSPTDLQVAQHF.

The chain joins TRBV12-5 to TRBJ2-1; 8 bases match TRBD2. From germline, CDR1 is LGHNT and CDR2 FRNRAP. Unmatched junction bases numbered 17, after V lost 6 bases and J lost 4 bases. The CDR3 runs to 18 residues. CDR3 region: CASGTYGLFSGVYNEQFF. The CDR3, as DNA: TGTGCTAGTGGGACCTACGGCCTTTTTAGCGGGGTTTACAATGAGCAGTTCTTC.

The table lists this clone with a count of one. The chain uses TRBV5-6 and TRBJ2-3; maybe TRBD2 (6 bases). Germline CDR1 reads SGHDT; CDR2 reads YYEEEE. The CDR3 runs 15 residues. V was shortened by 4 bases and J by 2 bases, with 14 bases between the two germline ends. The CDR3 nucleotides read TGTGCCAGCAGCCCGAGCCGGGGGACCACAGATACGCAGTATTTT. Protein sequence: CASSPSRGTTDTQYF.

The chain carries TRBV15 and TRBJ2-6; the D gene is possibly TRBD1 (5 bases). CDR1 is LNHNV and CDR2 is YYDKDF in the germline V gene (reference sequence). This CDR3 spans 16 amino acids. Trimming took off 0 bases at V and 0 bases at J, with 6 bases between the two ends. In DNA form, the CDR3 reads TGTGCCACCAGCAGAGAACAGGTCTCTGGGGCCAACGTCCTGACTTTC. It translates to CATSREQVSGANVLTF. The full variable domain, in which reference TRBV15 and TRBJ2-6 provide the parts outside the CDR3, is DAMVIQNPRYQVTQFGKPVTLSCSQTLNHNVMYWYQQKSSQAPKLLFHYYDKDFNNEADTPDNFQSRRPNTSFCFLDIRSPGLGDTAMYLCATSREQVSGANVLTFGAGSRLTVL.

This clone has only one observation. The V call is TRBV10-3, the J call TRBJ1-2; D not resolved. CDR1 is ENHRY and CDR2 is SYGVKD in the germline V gene. This CDR3 is built from 12 residues. Trimming removed 7 bases at V and 2 bases at J, with 8 bases between. The CDR3 DNA follows: TGTGCCATCACGGGTTTCAACTATGGCTACACCTTC. Translating it yields CAITGFNYGYTF.

The sample holds one count of this clone. The chain couples TRBV18 to TRBJ2-3; tentatively, D is TRBD1 (6 bases). The CDR3 is 17 amino acids. Germline CDR1 reads KGHSH; CDR2 reads LQKENI. V lost 0 bases and J 6 bases, leaving 19 bases between the germline ends. The CDR3 DNA reads TGTGCCAGCTCACCACCGGGATCGAACAGGGAAACCGATACGCAGTATTTT. Encoded protein: CASSPPGSNRETDTQYF.

This clone was detected once. This sequence joins TRBV7-9 and TRBJ1-1, with D tentatively TRBD1 (6 bases). There are 15 residues in the CDR3. CDR1 is SEHNR and CDR2 is FQNEAQ in the germline V gene (reference sequence). Deletions cut 0 bases from V and 4 bases from J, with 12 bases between. The CDR3 nucleotides are TGTGCCAGCAGCTTAGCGGGGGGGCGTATCACTGAAGCTTTCTTT. It specifies CASSLAGGRITEAFF.

J is TRBJ1-2 and V is TRBV4-1; TRBD1 matches at 7 bases. In germline, CDR1 is MGHRA, CDR2 YSYEKL. Unmatched junction bases numbered 14, after V lost 2 bases and J lost 8 bases. The CDR3 spans 16 residues. This chain's CDR3 is CASSQPTDRDRRGYTF. In nucleotides, the CDR3 is TGCGCCAGCAGCCAACCAACAGACCGGGACAGAAGGGGCTACACCTTC.

The chain has TRBV30 and TRBJ1-4; 7 nucleotides align to TRBD1. The CDR3 runs 17 residues. CDR1 and CDR2 from the germline V gene are GTSNPN and SVGIG (reference sequence). The V and J ends lost 1 base and 10 bases, in that order; junction bases with no gene match: 18. CDR3 residues: CAWSAQTRLGGGGKLFF. In DNA, the CDR3 is TGTGCCTGGAGTGCCCAGACACGGTTGGGAGGGGGCGGAAAACTGTTTTTT.

This sequence joins TRBV11-2 and TRBJ2-5; 9 nucleotides align to TRBD1. TRBJ2-7 matches the DNA end more closely, so the J call is doubtful. This CDR3 comprises 14 residues. Looked up from germline, CDR1 is SGHAT and CDR2 is FQNNGV. The CDR3 coding sequence is TGTGCCAGCAGCTTACAGTCGGACAGGGGCGAGCAGTACTTC. Translating it yields CASSLQSDRGEQYF.

The V and J genes are TRBV6-1 and TRBJ2-7; D call uncertain. Trimming removed 10 bases at V and 0 bases at J, with 13 bases between. The CDR3 spans 13 residues. Germline values: CDR1 MNHNS, CDR2 SASEGT. CDR3 amino acids: CATRAMASYEQYV. The DNA of the CDR3 is TGTGCCACCCGGGCGATGGCCTCCTACGAGCAGTACGTC.

The gene calls are TRBV7-9 and TRBJ1-3; D not resolved. This CDR3 has 16 residues. Looked up from germline, CDR1 is SEHNR and CDR2 is FQNEAQ (reference sequence). The ends were cut back, 8 bases at V and 0 bases at J, with 17 bases in the middle. This chain's CDR3 is CASSYSGYRSGNTIYF. Here the CDR3 DNA reads TGTGCCAGCTCCTACAGTGGATACCGCTCTGGAAACACCATATATTTT.

This chain uses TRBV2 with TRBJ2-7; the match to TRBD1 covers 10 bases. V shed 4 bases and J 0 bases; nucleotides not matched to a gene: 6. The CDR3 is 16 amino acids. CDR1 is SNHLY and CDR2 is FYNNEI in the germline V gene. The CDR3 coding sequence is TGTGCCAGCAGTGGAGGACAGGGGGTGAGCTCCTACGAGCAGTACGTC. As protein: CASSGGQGVSSYEQYV.

The chain combines TRBV6-5 with TRBJ2-5; D may correspond to TRBD1 or TRBD2 (5 bases each). The CDR3 has 12 amino acids. Germline V CDR1 and CDR2: MNHEY, SVGAGI. V gave up 5 bases and J gave up 5 bases, with 9 bases separating them. CDR3 in DNA: TGTGCCAGCAGTACAGGAGGTGAGACCCAGTACTTC. It yields the protein CASSTGGETQYF.

V usage is TRBV4-1 and J usage is TRBJ1-5, with D uncertain. Germline loops: CDR1 MGHRA, CDR2 YSYEKL. This CDR3 is built from 16 residues. Trimming removed 4 bases from V and 9 bases from J, with 22 bases in between. The CDR3 nucleotides are TGCGCCAGCAGCCCGCGAATCAGTGGGATGTTTAGGCCCCAGCATTTT. Translation: CASSPRISGMFRPQHF.

J is TRBJ1-3 and V is TRBV7-9, with 7 bases matching TRBD1. There are 14 residues in the CDR3. Germline V gene sequence: CDR1 SEHNR, CDR2 FQNEAQ (reference sequence). With V trimmed by 6 bases and J by 0 bases, 2 bases remained unmatched. The CDR3 spells CASRRTGSGNTIYF. DNA for the CDR3: TGTGCCAGCAGACGGACAGGCTCTGGAAACACCATATATTTT.

The V call is TRBV27, the J call TRBJ2-5; possible D gene TRBD1, 6 bases. The CDR3 covers 15 residues. Germline V gene sequence: CDR1 MNHEY, CDR2 SMNVEV (reference sequence). V lost 4 bases and J 6 bases, leaving 18 bases between the germline ends. The chain's CDR3 is CASSSGTSQWKTQYF. DNA for the CDR3: TGTGCCAGCAGTTCCGGGACAAGTCAGTGGAAGACCCAGTACTTC.

As DNA, the CDR3 is TGCGCCAGCAGCCAAGAGTACAGCGAGACCCAGTACTTC. Protein sequence: CASSQEYSETQYF. The chain couples TRBV4-3 to TRBJ2-5, with D unresolved. The CDR3 totals 13 residues. Germline V gives CDR1 LGHNA, CDR2 YSLEER. Trimming took off 0 bases at V and 5 bases at J, with 7 bases between the two ends.

The rearrangement joins TRBV2 to TRBJ2-6; D ambiguous. Germline V gene data show CDR1 as SNHLY and CDR2 as FYNNEI. V lost 4 bases and J 4 bases, leaving 8 bases between the germline ends. The CDR3 consists of 14 residues. Here the CDR3 DNA reads TGTGCCAGCAGTGTGGGGTCCGGGGCCAACGTCCTGACTTTC. Encoded protein: CASSVGSGANVLTF.

The chain uses TRBV18 and TRBJ2-5; 9 bases are a match to TRBD2. CDR3 size: 15 residues. After removal of 2 bases from V and 5 bases from J, the junction contained 6 bases not matched to a gene. Germline CDR1 reads KGHSH; CDR2 reads LQKENI. In DNA, the CDR3 is TGTGCCAGCTCACCATTAGCGGGAGTCGAGGAGACCCAGTACTTC. This encodes CASSPLAGVEETQYF.

This sequence joins TRBV7-2 and TRBJ2-2; D is unclear. V dropped 2 bases and J dropped 8 bases, with 6 bases sitting between them. CDR1 SGHTA and CDR2 FQGNSA come from the germline V gene. The CDR3 is 12 residues long. The DNA for the CDR3 is TGTGCCAGCAGCTTAAGGTCTGGGGAGCTGTTTTTT. Translation gives CASSLRSGELFF.

This clone was found once. V gene TRBV11-3 combines with J gene TRBJ2-5; maybe TRBD2 (6 bases). V dropped 1 base and J dropped 4 bases, with 13 bases sitting between them. CDR1 SGHNT and CDR2 YENEEA come from the germline V gene. This CDR3 spans 15 amino acids. Written as DNA, the CDR3 is TGTGCCAGCAGCTTAGGGGCGGGGATGGGAGAGACCCAGTACTTC. Encoded protein: CASSLGAGMGETQYF.

The V and J genes are TRBV6-6 and TRBJ2-7; possibly TRBD1 for D (6 bases). The CDR3 sequence is 14 residues long. CDR1 and CDR2 from the germline V gene are MNHNY and SVGAGI (reference sequence). Trimming removed 6 bases at V and 3 bases at J, with 15 bases between. The CDR3 DNA is TGTGCCAGCAGCCGGGGCAGGGGCTACTACGAGCAGTACTTC. It translates to CASSRGRGYYEQYF.

The chain uses TRBV18 and TRBJ2-3; D may be TRBD1 (5 bases). V was pared by 2 bases and J by 5 bases, with 11 bases between. This CDR3 is 14 amino acids long. Germline V CDR1 and CDR2: KGHSH, LQKENI. The CDR3 bases are TGTGCCAGCTCACCAAATCAGGGTTTAGATACGCAGTATTTT. Translation: CASSPNQGLDTQYF.